This T cell receptor (beta chain) was sequenced during a study of blood T cell repertoires in COVID-19 (dated by TCRdb to between 2020 and 2021). General notes on the study: The collaborator samples originated in the United States, Italy and Spain and spanned the acute and convalescent phases of COVID-19. Subjects who had been exposed to COVID-19, were actively infected with it, or had recovered from it provided the deeply sampled blood TCRbeta repertoires that made up the dataset. Samples came from the ongoing ImmuneRACE study (first 160 participants) plus 1,254 subjects from 6 global collaborators. Where HLA class I and class II types were available, the types were taken from metadata supplied by the sample provider, not from assay-based typing. The material from the prospective study consisted of cDNA or gDNA derived from T cells, B-cell-depleted T cells, or PBMCs. A freely available public database, intended as a resource for researchers studying the immune response to SARS-CoV-2, is where the repertoires were released. Sample metadata almost always included a de-identified subject ID, COVID-19 status, age in years and sex.

Of note for this clone: The clone's antigen remains unknown. No qualities accompany the bases; no much larger clone lies one base away.

The germline V gene provides CDR1 SGHTA and CDR2 FQGNSA. Here V drops 2 bases and J drops 2 bases, and the junction holds 5 bases not matched to any gene. From its cysteine to its phenylalanine, the CDR3 spans 16 amino acids. CDR3 DNA only is kept here, 48 bases in frame from base 1. Study-level results and caveats: The amount of clinical and demographic metadata varied by source and participant and was provided uncurated.

TCRbeta CDR3 regions were amplified from genomic DNA by means of the immunoSEQ Assay, a bias-controlled multiplex PCR. The paper's data handling went like this. Within the assay, amplification of reference gene primers was used to estimate how many nucleated cells each sample contained. To quantify the absolute abundance of each unique TCRbeta CDR3 rearrangement, sequence reads were collapsed and filtered. For each sample, productive Simpson clonality was calculated as the square root of Simpson's diversity index across productive rearrangements. The table was pulled from immuneACCESS by TCRdb, which kept in-frame rearrangements only. Such tables lose some clones; where checked, under half of the loss comes from unresolved V genes, and the rest has no known cause. D and trimming come from the DNA, and the V and J calls and clone size come from that table. Across this sample there are fewer than 300,000 clones, with 60% to 75% seen only once. The top ten clones comprise approximately 3.2% of the sample.

Collaborating institutions collected whole blood in K2EDTA tubes following their own protocols. Collaborator samples were shipped for TCRbeta analysis as frozen whole blood, isolated PBMCs, or DNA extracted from either sample type. This sequence uses TRBV7-2 and TRBJ2-5; 10 bases in between match TRBD2. The sequenced sample consisted of peripheral blood. The clonotype comes from a woman older than 75 with acute or convalescent COVID-19. The DNA reads TGTGCCAGCAGCTTACTAGCGGGAGCCACACAAGAGACCCAGTACTTC. The translation is CASSLLAGATQETQYF.